Shown below are 22 T cell receptor beta chains from a single sample sequenced in a study of blood T cell repertoires in COVID-19. Method: immunoSEQ multiplex PCR; TCRdb's copy keeps in-frame clones and lacks some. The repertoire holds about 200,000 clones, with approximately 86% as singletons. The sample was peripheral blood. Source of these receptors: a man between 60 and 75 years old with acute or convalescent COVID-19.

V is TRBV5-6 and J is TRBJ2-7, with a possible D match to TRBD1 (6 bases). V lost 0 bases and J lost 6, with 10 bases in between. The CDR3 sequence is 13 residues long. Germline V lookup: CDR1 SGHDT, CDR2 YYEEEE. The DNA for the CDR3 is TGTGCCAGCAGCTTGGGGGCAGGGGTCGAGCAGTACTTC. Translation gives CASSLGAGVEQYF.

The V call is TRBV10-1, the J call TRBJ2-2; 7 positions match TRBD2. Germline V gene lookup returns CDR1 WNHNN and CDR2 SYGVQD (reference sequence). V trimming: 3 bases; J trimming: 5 bases; junction bases outside the gene matches: 6. CDR3 length: 15 residues. CDR3 bases: TGCGCCAGCAGTGAATGGCAGGGAGGGACCGGGGAGCTGTTTTTT. Protein product: CASSEWQGGTGELFF.

This clone was seen once. The chain uses TRBV11-3 and TRBJ2-1; TRBD2 matches at 9 bases. The CDR3 loop spans 14 amino acids. V was clipped by 5 bases and J by 4 bases; unmatched bases: 3. The germline gives CDR1 SGHNT, CDR2 YENEEA. The CDR3 protein is CASSGGLAYNEQFF. The CDR3 DNA reads as TGTGCCAGCAGCGGGGGACTAGCATACAATGAGCAGTTCTTC.

This rearrangement joins TRBV5-1 to TRBJ2-3, with 9 positions matching TRBD2. This CDR3 is built from 17 residues. The germline V gene encodes CDR1 SGHRS and CDR2 YFSETQ. With 5 bases clipped from V and 2 bases from J, the junction kept 12 bases outside the gene matches. The CDR3 region is CASSSNPGLANTDTQYF. CDR3 nucleotides: TGCGCCAGCAGTTCGAACCCCGGACTAGCGAACACAGATACGCAGTATTTT.

This clone was counted a single time. The V and J genes are TRBV28 and TRBJ2-2; TRBD2 matches 11 bases. CDR1 is MDHEN and CDR2 is SYDVKM in the germline V gene. V lost 7 bases, J lost 2 bases, and 6 bases stayed unmatched. The CDR3 has 16 residues. CDR3 coding DNA: TGTGCCAGCACCCAGACTAGCGGGGTTAACACCGGGGAGCTGTTTTTT. Protein: CASTQTSGVNTGELFF. The full variable domain, completed using reference TRBV28 and TRBJ2-2, is DVKVTQSSRYLVKRTGEKVFLECVQDMDHENMFWYRQDPGLGLRLIYFSYDVKMKEKGDIPEGYSVSREKKERFSLILESASTNQTSMYLCASTQTSGVNTGELFFGEGSRLTVL.

This clone was recorded once. The genes are TRBV11-2 and TRBJ2-7; 8 nucleotides align to TRBD2. Germline assignment: CDR1 SGHAT and CDR2 FQNNGV. This CDR3 has 16 amino acids. The junction had 12 bases not matched to a gene; V was cut back by 5 bases and J by 3 bases. The CDR3 sequence: CASSPKSGGGVYEQYF. DNA of the CDR3: TGTGCCAGCAGCCCAAAGAGCGGGGGCGGCGTCTACGAGCAGTACTTC.

This clone came up a few times. The V gene is TRBV7-9, the J gene TRBJ2-5, with D possibly TRBD2 on 5 matching bases. CDR1 SEHNR and CDR2 FQNEAQ come from the germline V gene (reference sequence). The V and J ends lost 4 bases and 7 bases respectively, with 19 bases between them. This CDR3 is 15 amino acids long. DNA for the CDR3: TGTGCCAGCAGCTCCACCCAAGGACTGGATGGGACCCAGTACTTC. Its protein is CASSSTQGLDGTQYF.

This clone was seen more than once but under ten times. In DNA, the CDR3 is TGTGCCAGTAACCCGGACAGGGGCTATGGCTACACCTTC. Its translation: CASNPDRGYGYTF. The V call is TRBV19, the J call TRBJ1-2; 9 bases align to TRBD1. The germline gives CDR1 LNHDA, CDR2 SQIVND (reference sequence). The CDR3 spans 13 residues. J was trimmed by 4 bases and V by 7 bases; bases with no gene match: 4.

This clone was recorded many times. The rearrangement links TRBV18 to TRBJ1-5, with D maybe TRBD1 (6 bases). Germline CDR1 KGHSH, CDR2 LQKENI. Between the trimmed V and J ends, which lost 2 bases and 4 bases, there was a span of 12 bases. This CDR3 has 15 residues. DNA of the CDR3: TGTGCCAGCTCACCATCGACAGGCCCAAATCAGCCCCAGCATTTT. Its protein product is CASSPSTGPNQPQHF.

This clone is a singleton in its sample. The V call is TRBV6-5, the J call TRBJ1-5, with TRBD1 matching over 7 bases. The CDR3 spans 15 residues. Germline lookup yields CDR1 MNHEY and CDR2 SVGAGI. V trimming: 6 bases; J trimming: 6 bases; junction bases outside the gene matches: 11. The chain's CDR3 is CASRADRAESQPQHF. The CDR3 DNA follows: TGTGCCAGCAGGGCAGACAGGGCGGAAAGTCAGCCCCAGCATTTT.

The V gene is TRBV5-4, the J gene TRBJ2-5, with 8 bases that match TRBD2. V lost 4 bases, J lost 3 bases, and 11 bases stayed unmatched. Germline V gene sequence: CDR1 SGHNT, CDR2 YYREEE (reference sequence). The CDR3 has 16 amino acids. CDR3 nucleotides: TGTGCCAGCAGCCCGCCTTCACGGGGGGGTAAAGAGACCCAGTACTTC. Protein: CASSPPSRGGKETQYF.

The chain couples TRBV5-1 to TRBJ2-7, with 12 bases that match TRBD2. Trimming cost V 1 base and J 4 bases; bases outside gene matches: 3. CDR1 and CDR2 from the germline V gene are SGHRS and YFSETQ. The CDR3 is 15 residues long. The CDR3 sequence: CASSLRTSGAYEQYF. The DNA for the CDR3 is TGCGCCAGCAGCTTGCGGACTAGCGGGGCGTACGAGCAGTACTTC.

The V call is TRBV5-1, the J call TRBJ1-2, with TRBD1 as a possible D gene (5 bases). The CDR3 sequence is 16 residues long. CDR1 is SGHRS, CDR2 YFSETQ, per germline. V lost 3 bases and J lost 0, with 15 bases in between. CDR3 in DNA: TGCGCCAGCAGCTCGCTAACAGGTACTTCTAACTATGGCTACACCTTC. Translation: CASSSLTGTSNYGYTF.

The chain employs TRBV5-1 and TRBJ1-3; 7 bases align to TRBD1. The V and J ends lost 7 bases and 1 base, in that order; junction bases with no gene match: 5. Germline V gene sequence: CDR1 SGHRS, CDR2 YFSETQ. CDR3 length: 14 amino acids. CDR3 sequence reads: CASHTGDSGNTIYF. DNA for the CDR3: TGCGCCAGCCATACAGGGGATTCTGGAAACACCATATATTTT.

The genes are TRBV5-6 and TRBJ2-7; D gene unclear. V was trimmed by 4 bases and J by 0 bases, leaving 11 bases between them. The V gene's germline CDR1 is SGHDT and CDR2 YYEEEE. The CDR3 extends over 14 amino acids. The CDR3 nucleotides read TGTGCCAGCAGCGCCCCACACCTCTCCTACGAGCAGTACTTC. This codes for CASSAPHLSYEQYF. The full variable domain, with the rest looked up from reference TRBV5-6 and TRBJ2-7, is DAGVTQSPTHLIKTRGQQVTLRCSPKSGHDTVSWYQQALGQGPQFIFQYYEEEERQRGNFPDRFSGHQFPNYSSELNVNALLLGDSALYLCASSAPHLSYEQYFGPGTRLTVT.

The genes are TRBV5-1 and TRBJ2-1; 15 bases align to TRBD2. V lost 0 bases and J lost 5; bases outside the gene matches: 9. The germline gives CDR1 SGHRS, CDR2 YFSETQ. The CDR3 has 19 amino acids. The CDR3 loop reads CASSLAPGLAGGKDNEQFF. The CDR3 bases are TGCGCCAGCAGCTTGGCCCCAGGACTAGCGGGGGGGAAAGACAATGAGCAGTTCTTC.

The J gene is TRBJ2-2, the V gene TRBV2, with 10 bases that match TRBD2. Germline V gives CDR1 SNHLY, CDR2 FYNNEI. This CDR3 has 16 residues. The J segment lost 2 bases and the V segment lost 6 bases, leaving 6 bases of the junction unmatched. The CDR3 reads CASRASGGGNTGELFF. The CDR3 bases are TGTGCCAGCAGAGCTAGCGGGGGAGGTAACACCGGGGAGCTGTTTTTT.

V and J are TRBV28 and TRBJ1-2; maybe TRBD1 (6 bases). CDR3 length: 16 residues. V gave up 2 bases and J gave up 0 bases, with 13 bases separating them. CDR1 and CDR2 (germline): MDHEN, SYDVKM. The CDR3 region is CASSLTGGPTNYGYTF. CDR3 coding DNA: TGTGCCAGCAGTTTAACCGGGGGGCCGACTAACTATGGCTACACCTTC.

This clone showed up just once. The rearrangement links TRBV28 to TRBJ2-7; TRBD2 is a possible D gene (5 bases). This CDR3 has 15 residues. The germline gives CDR1 MDHEN, CDR2 SYDVKM. Trimming cost V 5 bases and J 3 bases, with 17 bases left between them. CDR3 bases: TGTGCCAGCAGTGGAGTGGGGATAAGCGGCTACGAGCAGTACTTC. Its protein is CASSGVGISGYEQYF.

The chain links TRBV9 to TRBJ2-5, with TRBD1 matching over 8 bases. V lost 4 bases and J lost 5; bases outside the gene matches: 10. The CDR3 length is 15 residues. In germline, CDR1 is SGDLS, CDR2 YYNGEE. Here the CDR3 DNA reads TGTGCCAGCAGCCCCGGGCAGGGGGCTTTGGAGACCCAGTACTTC. Its protein product is CASSPGQGALETQYF.

The CDR3 spells CASSRYLFGLAGGLYEQYF. The DNA of the CDR3 is TGTGCCAGCAGCCGGTACTTATTTGGACTAGCGGGGGGTTTGTACGAGCAGTACTTC. The chain couples TRBV3-1 (or the pseudogene TRBV3-2) to TRBJ2-7; TRBD2 matches at 14 bases. The CDR3 covers 19 residues. The V and J ends lost 4 bases and 4 bases, in that order; junction bases with no gene match: 15. CDR1 LGHDT and CDR2 YNNKEL come from the germline V gene (reference sequence).

The rearrangement joins TRBV6-5 to TRBJ1-2; TRBD1 agrees at 8 bases. The CDR3 sequence is 14 residues long. Looked up from germline, CDR1 is MNHEY and CDR2 is SVGAGI. J was trimmed by 6 bases and V by 2 bases; bases with no gene match: 5. CDR3 DNA sequence: TGTGCCAGCAGTTACCCAGGGGGCGCGGATGGCTACACCTTC. Protein sequence: CASSYPGGADGYTF.